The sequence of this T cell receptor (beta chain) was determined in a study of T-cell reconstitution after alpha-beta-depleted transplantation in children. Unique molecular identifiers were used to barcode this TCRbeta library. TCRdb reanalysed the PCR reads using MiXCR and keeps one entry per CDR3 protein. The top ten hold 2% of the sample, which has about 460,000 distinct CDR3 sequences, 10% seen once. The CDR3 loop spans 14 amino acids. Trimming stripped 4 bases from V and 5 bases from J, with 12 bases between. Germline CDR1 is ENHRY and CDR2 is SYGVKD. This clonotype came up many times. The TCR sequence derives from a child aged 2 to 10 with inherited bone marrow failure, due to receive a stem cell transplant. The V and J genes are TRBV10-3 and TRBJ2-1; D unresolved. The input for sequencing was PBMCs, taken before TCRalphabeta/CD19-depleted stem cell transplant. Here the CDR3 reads CAISVNYGNNEQFF. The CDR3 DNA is TGTGCCATCAGTGTTAATTACGGTAACAATGAGCAGTTCTTC.